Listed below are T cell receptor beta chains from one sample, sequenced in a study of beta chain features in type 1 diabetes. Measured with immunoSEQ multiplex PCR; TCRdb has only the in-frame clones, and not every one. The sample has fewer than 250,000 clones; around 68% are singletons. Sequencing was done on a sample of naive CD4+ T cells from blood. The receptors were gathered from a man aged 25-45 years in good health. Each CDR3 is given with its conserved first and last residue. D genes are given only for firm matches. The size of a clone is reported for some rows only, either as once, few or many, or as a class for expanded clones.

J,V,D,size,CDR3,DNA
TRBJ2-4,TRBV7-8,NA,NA,CASSSAAKNIQYF,TGTGCCAGCAGCTCCGCGGCCAAAAACATTCAGTACTTC
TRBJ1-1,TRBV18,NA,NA,CASSATVMNTEAFF,TGTGCCAGCTCAGCGACAGTTATGAACACTGAAGCTTTCTTT
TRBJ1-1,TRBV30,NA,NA,CAWSVYRRNTEAFF,TGTGCCTGGAGTGTATATCGGAGGAACACTGAAGCTTTCTTT
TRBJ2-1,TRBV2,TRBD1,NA,CASRPRQGAVEQFF,TGTGCCAGCAGACCTCGACAGGGGGCTGTTGAGCAGTTCTTC
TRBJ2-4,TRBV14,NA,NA,CASSHGELGKNIQYF,TGCGCCAGCAGCCACGGAGAACTGGGCAAAAACATTCAGTACTTC
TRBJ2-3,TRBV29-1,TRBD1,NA,CSVETGDTDTQYF,TGCAGCGTTGAGACAGGGGACACAGATACGCAGTATTTT
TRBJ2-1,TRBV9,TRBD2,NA,CASSLGLADYNEQFF,TGTGCCAGCAGCCTTGGACTAGCGGACTACAATGAGCAGTTCTTC
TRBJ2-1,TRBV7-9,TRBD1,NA,CASSRRDRTYNEQFF,TGTGCCAGCAGCCGCCGGGACAGGACCTACAATGAGCAGTTCTTC
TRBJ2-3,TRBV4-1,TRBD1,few,CASSQEGQGTDTQYF,TGCGCCAGCAGCCAAGAGGGACAGGGCACAGATACGCAGTATTTT
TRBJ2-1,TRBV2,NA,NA,CASSALREEQFF,TGTGCCAGCAGTGCCCTCCGGGAAGAGCAGTTCTTC
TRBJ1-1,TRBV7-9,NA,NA,CASSLEQGTEAFF,TGTGCCAGCAGCTTGGAACAGGGCACTGAAGCTTTCTTT
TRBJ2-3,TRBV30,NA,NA,CAWSVDGLGDTQYF,TGTGCCTGGAGTGTGGACGGCTTGGGTGATACGCAGTATTTT
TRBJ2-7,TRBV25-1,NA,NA,CASSDRGTYEGQYF,TGTGCCAGCAGTGACAGGGGTACCTACGAGGGGCAGTACTTC
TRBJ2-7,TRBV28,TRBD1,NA,CASSWTGGEQYF,TGTGCCAGCAGTTGGACAGGTGGGGAGCAGTACTTC
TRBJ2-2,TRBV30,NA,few,CAWGTVANTGELFF,TGTGCCTGGGGGACGGTTGCGAACACCGGGGAGCTGTTTTTT
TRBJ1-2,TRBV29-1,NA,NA,CSVEGGAGLEAGYTF,TGCAGCGTTGAAGGGGGAGCCGGACTCGAGGCTGGCTACACCTTC
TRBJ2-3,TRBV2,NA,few,CASTRDTQYF,TGTGCCAGCACAAGGGATACGCAGTATTTT
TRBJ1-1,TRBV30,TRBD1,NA,CAWSGTGHTEAFF,TGTGCCTGGAGTGGGACAGGGCACACTGAAGCTTTCTTT
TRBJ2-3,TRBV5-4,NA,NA,CASSLAGSADTQYF,TGTGCCAGCAGCTTGGCCGGGTCTGCAGATACGCAGTATTTT
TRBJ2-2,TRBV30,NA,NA,CAWTENTGELFF,TGTGCCTGGACGGAAAACACCGGGGAGCTGTTTTTT
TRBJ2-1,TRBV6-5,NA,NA,CASSYRGRAWNEQFF,TGTGCCAGCAGTTACAGGGGGAGGGCTTGGAATGAGCAGTTCTTC
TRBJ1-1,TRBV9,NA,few,CASSDSEGAEAFF,TGTGCCAGCAGCGATAGTGAAGGGGCTGAAGCTTTCTTT
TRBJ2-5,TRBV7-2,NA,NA,CASSMGRGQETQYF,TGTGCCAGCAGCATGGGCAGGGGACAAGAGACCCAGTACTTC
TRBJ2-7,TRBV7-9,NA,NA,CASSLDRDIYEQYF,TGTGCCAGCAGCTTAGACAGGGACATCTACGAGCAGTACTTC
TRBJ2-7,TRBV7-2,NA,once,CASSLVSEQYF,TGTGCCAGCAGCTTAGTCTCCGAGCAGTACTTC
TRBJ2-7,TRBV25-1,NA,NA,CASRGEITYEQYF,TGTGCCAGCAGAGGGGAGATAACCTACGAGCAGTACTTC
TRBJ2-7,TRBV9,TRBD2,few,CASSVEGTSSYEQYF,TGTGCCAGCAGCGTAGAAGGGACTAGCTCGTACGAGCAGTACTTC
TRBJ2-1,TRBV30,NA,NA,CACPLTGSYNEQFF,TGTGCCTGTCCATTGACAGGATCCTACAATGAGCAGTTCTTC
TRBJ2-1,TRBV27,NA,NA,CASSLGQGSYNEQFF,TGTGCCAGCAGTTTGGGGCAGGGCTCCTACAATGAGCAGTTCTTC
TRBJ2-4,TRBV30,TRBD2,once,CAWRRGVGIQYF,TGTGCCTGGAGGCGGGGGGTTGGCATTCAGTACTTC
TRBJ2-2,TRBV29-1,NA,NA,CSVGGLLRTGELFF,TGCAGCGTTGGGGGGCTCCTCAGGACCGGGGAGCTGTTTTTT
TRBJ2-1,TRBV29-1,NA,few,CSGSWGPRGNEQFF,TGCAGCGGGAGCTGGGGGCCTCGGGGGAATGAGCAGTTCTTC
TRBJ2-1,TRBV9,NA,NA,CASSGSGGSYNEQFF,TGTGCCAGCAGCGGGTCCGGAGGCTCCTACAATGAGCAGTTCTTC
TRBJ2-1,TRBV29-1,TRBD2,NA,CSVEERSSGSYNEQFF,TGCAGCGTTGAAGAGAGGTCTAGCGGGTCCTACAATGAGCAGTTCTTC
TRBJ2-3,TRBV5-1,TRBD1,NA,CASSLGRTGGTDTQYF,TGCGCCAGCAGCTTGGGGAGGACAGGAGGAACAGATACGCAGTATTTT
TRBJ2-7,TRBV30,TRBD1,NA,CAWSATGGPYEQYF,TGTGCCTGGAGCGCGACAGGGGGTCCCTACGAGCAGTACTTC
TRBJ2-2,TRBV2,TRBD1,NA,CASSGTGGYTGELFF,TGTGCCAGCAGTGGGACAGGGGGCTACACCGGGGAGCTGTTTTTT
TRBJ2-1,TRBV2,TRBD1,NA,CASSEKAGTGGHEQFF,TGTGCCAGCAGTGAGAAAGCCGGGACAGGCGGGCATGAGCAGTTCTTC
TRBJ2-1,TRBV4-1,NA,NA,CASSSPGLTYNEQFF,TGCGCCAGCAGCTCGCCGGGACTGACCTACAATGAGCAGTTCTTC
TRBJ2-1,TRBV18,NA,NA,CASSPTRGNEQFF,TGTGCCAGCTCACCAACCCGGGGCAATGAGCAGTTCTTC
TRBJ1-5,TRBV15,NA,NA,CATSSRDGWINQPQHF,TGTGCCACCAGCAGTAGGGACGGTTGGATCAATCAGCCCCAGCATTTT
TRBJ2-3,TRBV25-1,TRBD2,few,CASSHFSGSTDTQYF,TGTGCCAGCAGTCACTTTAGCGGGAGCACAGATACGCAGTATTTT
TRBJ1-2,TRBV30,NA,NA,CAWSVRQLYYGYTF,TGTGCCTGGAGTGTACGGCAGTTGTACTATGGCTACACCTTC
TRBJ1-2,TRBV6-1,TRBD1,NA,CASSESGQGDYTF,TGTGCCAGCAGTGAATCGGGACAGGGAGACTACACCTTC
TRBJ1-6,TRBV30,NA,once,CAWSRGHDGSPLHF,TGTGCCTGGAGTCGCGGACATGACGGGTCACCCCTCCACTTT
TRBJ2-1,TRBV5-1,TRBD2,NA,CASRPRTSGENEQFF,TGCGCCAGCAGGCCCAGGACTAGCGGGGAAAATGAGCAGTTCTTC
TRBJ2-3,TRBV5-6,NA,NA,CASSPLGSSTDTQYF,TGTGCCAGCAGCCCATTGGGATCAAGCACAGATACGCAGTATTTT
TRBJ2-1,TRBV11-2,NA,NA,CASSRTESSYNEQFF,TGTGCCAGCAGTAGGACAGAGAGCTCCTACAATGAGCAGTTCTTC
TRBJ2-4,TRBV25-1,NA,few,CARERGAKNIQYF,TGTGCCAGGGAAAGGGGGGCCAAAAACATTCAGTACTTC
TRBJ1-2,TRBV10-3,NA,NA,CAISRGDNYGYTF,TGTGCCATCAGCAGAGGGGACAACTATGGCTACACCTTC
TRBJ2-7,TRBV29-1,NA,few,CSVGGENYEQYF,TGCAGCGTTGGGGGGGAAAACTACGAGCAGTACTTC
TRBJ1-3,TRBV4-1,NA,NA,CASSQPTEKSGNTIYF,TGCGCCAGCAGCCAACCCACAGAGAAATCTGGAAACACCATATATTTT
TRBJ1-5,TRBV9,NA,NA,CASSVGDFNQPQHF,TGTGCCAGCAGCGTAGGGGACTTCAATCAGCCCCAGCATTTT
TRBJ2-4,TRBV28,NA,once,CASSTRAKNIQYF,TGTGCCAGCAGCACAAGAGCCAAAAACATTCAGTACTTC
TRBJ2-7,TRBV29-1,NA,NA,CSVGDAYEQYF,TGCAGCGTTGGAGACGCCTACGAGCAGTACTTC
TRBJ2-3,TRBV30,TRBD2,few,CAWSPTSGGRTDTQYF,TGTGCCTGGAGCCCGACTAGCGGGGGGAGGACAGATACGCAGTATTTT
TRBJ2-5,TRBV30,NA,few,CAWSPRMETQYF,TGTGCCTGGAGCCCCAGAATGGAGACCCAGTACTTC
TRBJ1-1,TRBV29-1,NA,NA,CSVRQVMNTEAFF,TGCAGCGTAAGACAGGTCATGAACACTGAAGCTTTCTTT